The 22 T cell receptor beta chains in this list originate from one sample, sequenced in a study of T cell responses to AZD1222 COVID-19 vaccine listed by TCRdb under 2021. The library was built by means of the immunoSEQ multiplex PCR assay. This immuneACCESS table, as held by TCRdb, lists in-frame sequences with V and J called but not all clones. Of the missing ones, under half trace to an unresolved V gene in checked studies; the others have no known cause. This sample lists around 56,000 clones; around 92% were detected once. Of the sample, 13% to 15% is held by the ten largest clones. Sample time point, as interpreted from the label and publication: about 28 days (+/-7) after the second vaccine dose. Source: peripheral blood, taken 28 days after the second AZD1222 dose. These receptors were taken from an adult who received the AZD1222 COVID-19 vaccine.

This rearrangement joins TRBV7-8 to TRBJ2-2, with D perhaps matching TRBD2 (6 bases). This CDR3 has 17 residues. Trimming took off 4 bases at V and 2 bases at J, with 17 bases between the two ends. Germline V gene lookup returns CDR1 SGHVS and CDR2 FQNEAQ. The CDR3 DNA sequence: TGTGCCAGCAGCTCCCAAGGGAGGCTGGTAAACACCGGGGAGCTGTTTTTT. Protein: CASSSQGRLVNTGELFF.

The chain has TRBV2 and TRBJ2-3, with D tentatively TRBD1 (6 bases). The CDR3 spans 17 residues. V shed 4 bases and J shed 0 bases, with 17 bases lying between them. CDR1 SNHLY and CDR2 FYNNEI come from the germline V gene. In DNA form, the CDR3 reads TGTGCCAGCAGTGTCAGGGGCGGGTCCCTTAGCACAGATACGCAGTATTTT. It encodes CASSVRGGSLSTDTQYF.

The genes are TRBV6-5 and TRBJ1-4; 9 bases are shared with TRBD1. This CDR3 has 14 amino acids. The germline CDR1 and CDR2 sequences are MNHEY and SVGAGI. J gave up 10 bases and V 6 bases, and 9 bases lay outside the gene matches. The CDR3 sequence: CASRTTGGTRKLFF. For the CDR3, the DNA is TGTGCCAGCAGGACGACAGGGGGTACTCGAAAACTGTTTTTT.

This chain uses TRBV12-3 or TRBV12-4 with TRBJ2-1; 10 bases are shared with TRBD2. Trimming took 6 bases from V and 10 from J; bases not matched to a gene: 6. The CDR3 consists of 13 residues. DNA for the CDR3: TGTGCCAGCAGACCCCTAGCGGGAGTGGAGCAGTTCTTC. Translating gives CASRPLAGVEQFF.

This chain links TRBV3-1 (or the pseudogene TRBV3-2) with TRBJ2-1; weak D call: TRBD2 (6 bases). From germline, CDR1 is LGHDT and CDR2 YNNKEL (reference sequence). This CDR3 is 13 amino acids long. Trimming shortened V by 6 bases and J by 9 bases, and 15 bases separated the two germline ends. CDR3 amino acids: CASRGGSMSEQFF. In nucleotides, the CDR3 is TGTGCCAGCAGGGGGGGAAGTATGAGTGAGCAGTTCTTC.

The chain uses TRBV11-2 and TRBJ2-2; D gene unclear. The CDR3 covers 14 residues. V was shortened by 4 bases and J by 6 bases, with 12 bases between the two germline ends. In germline, CDR1 is SGHAT, CDR2 FQNNGV. The CDR3 here is CASSSQVGSGELFF. The CDR3 DNA sequence: TGTGCCAGCAGCTCGCAGGTGGGGTCCGGGGAGCTGTTTTTT.

The CDR3 DNA reads as TGTGCCAGCAGCCAATACGGATTGACGGCGGACGAGCAGTACTTC. It specifies CASSQYGLTADEQYF. The chain employs TRBV3-1 (or the pseudogene TRBV3-2) and TRBJ2-7; D gene unclear. This CDR3 region has 15 residues. Trimming cost V 2 bases and J 5 bases, with 16 bases left between them. Germline-derived CDR1 and CDR2 are LGHDT and YNNKEL (reference sequence).

This chain links TRBV15 with TRBJ2-7, with 7 nucleotides matching TRBD1. The CDR3 totals 17 residues. V shed 3 bases, J shed 0 bases, and the junction held 11 bases outside the gene matches. From germline, CDR1 is LNHNV and CDR2 YYDKDF (reference sequence). Here the CDR3 reads CATSSYWQGQTSYEQYF. The CDR3, as DNA: TGTGCCACCAGCAGTTATTGGCAGGGACAGACCTCCTACGAGCAGTACTTC. The variable domain in full, with the rest retrieved from reference TRBV15 and TRBJ2-7, is DAMVIQNPRYQVTQFGKPVTLSCSQTLNHNVMYWYQQKSSQAPKLLFHYYDKDFNNEADTPDNFQSRRPNTSFCFLDIRSPGLGDTAMYLCATSSYWQGQTSYEQYFGPGTRLTVT.

V gene TRBV7-2 combines with J gene TRBJ2-1; TRBD2 agrees at 15 bases. The germline V gene encodes CDR1 SGHTA and CDR2 FQGNSA. CDR3 length: 15 residues. The ends lost 4 bases at V and 7 bases at J; junction bases unmatched: 2. The CDR3 here is CASSSGTSGRNEQFF. In nucleotides, the CDR3 is TGTGCCAGCAGCTCCGGGACTAGCGGGAGGAATGAGCAGTTCTTC.

The chain is built from TRBV30 and TRBJ2-3; TRBD2 matches at 11 bases. Germline CDR1 is GTSNPN and CDR2 is SVGIG (reference sequence). This CDR3 spans 15 amino acids. The ends lost 2 bases at V and 0 bases at J; junction bases unmatched: 1. The CDR3 region has the DNA TGTGCCTGGAGTCGACTAGCGGGGAGCACAGATACGCAGTATTTT. Encoded protein: CAWSRLAGSTDTQYF. Filled out from reference TRBV30 and TRBJ2-3, the complete variable domain reads SQTIHQWPATLVQPVGSPLSLECTVEGTSNPNLYWYRQAAGRGLQLLFYSVGIGQISSEVPQNLSASRPQDRQFILSSKKLLLSDSGFYLCAWSRLAGSTDTQYFGPGTRLTVL.

The rearrangement links TRBV6-5 to TRBJ2-2; the match to TRBD2 covers 14 bases. The V and J ends lost 6 bases and 10 bases, in that order; junction bases with no gene match: 7. CDR3 length equals 15 residues. Germline V lookup: CDR1 MNHEY, CDR2 SVGAGI. For the CDR3, the DNA is TGTGCCAGCAGCCTAAGACTAGCGGGAGGGCAGGAGCTGTTTTTT. Amino acid sequence: CASSLRLAGGQELFF.

The rearrangement links TRBV4-2 to TRBJ2-7; 7 bases agree with TRBD2. CDR3 length equals 15 residues. Losses at the gene ends were 4 bases for V and 2 bases for J; bases not matched to a gene: 8. Germline V gene lookup returns CDR1 LGHNA and CDR2 YNFKEQ. The CDR3 region is CASSPSSGAPYEQYF. The CDR3 bases are TGTGCCAGCAGCCCGTCCAGCGGGGCACCCTACGAGCAGTACTTC.

This clone was detected once. This chain connects TRBV6-5 to TRBJ1-2, with D possibly matching TRBD1 (5 bases). The CDR3 consists of 14 residues. Germline V gene sequence: CDR1 MNHEY, CDR2 SVGAGI. V was trimmed by 3 bases and J by 1 base, leaving 9 bases between them. The CDR3 loop reads CASSYRQLNYGYTF. CDR3 sequence (DNA): TGTGCCAGCAGTTATAGACAGCTTAACTATGGCTACACCTTC.

This chain connects TRBV18 to TRBJ1-6, with 11 positions matching TRBD1. This CDR3 contains 15 residues. The V gene's germline CDR1 is KGHSH and CDR2 LQKENI. J was trimmed by 10 bases and V by 6 bases; bases with no gene match: 8. The CDR3 region is CASSPGTGGRSPLHF. The CDR3 nucleotides are TGTGCCAGCTCTCCTGGGACAGGGGGAAGGTCACCCCTCCACTTT.

The rearrangement joins TRBV11-1 to TRBJ2-1; 8 bases fit TRBD2. Germline CDR1 reads SGHAT; CDR2 reads FQDESV (reference sequence). The CDR3 is 15 residues long. The junction had 7 bases not matched to a gene; V was cut back by 2 bases and J by 7 bases. CDR3 region: CASSLPGGLGNEQFF. The CDR3 nucleotides read TGTGCCAGCAGCTTACCGGGGGGGCTGGGGAATGAGCAGTTCTTC.

The V call is TRBV6-6, the J call TRBJ2-1, with no clear D. With 2 bases removed from V and 4 bases from J, the gap between germline ends came to 15 bases. CDR1 and CDR2 from the germline V gene are MNHNY and SVGAGI (reference sequence). There are 16 residues in the CDR3. The CDR3 reads CASSYRARPIYNEQFF. The DNA of the CDR3 is TGTGCCAGCAGTTACCGGGCTCGACCCATATACAATGAGCAGTTCTTC.

The rearrangement links TRBV11-3 to TRBJ2-1; no firm D call. Germline V CDR1 and CDR2: SGHNT, YENEEA. Trimming pared 0 bases from V and 8 bases from J, leaving 8 bases between. The length of the CDR3 is 13 residues. The CDR3: CASSLDRLDEQFF. CDR3 sequence (DNA): TGTGCCAGCAGCTTAGACCGGCTAGATGAGCAGTTCTTC.

The chain recombines TRBV3-1 (or the pseudogene TRBV3-2) with TRBJ2-1; D is possibly TRBD1 or TRBD2 (5 bases each). Deletions cut 4 bases from V and 6 bases from J, with 25 bases between. The CDR3 covers 18 residues. Germline CDR1 is LGHDT and CDR2 is YNNKEL (reference sequence). Written as DNA, the CDR3 is TGTGCCAGCAGCCCGGGACCTGTCTCTCTTTGGGGGTCCAATGAGCAGTTCTTC. Protein product: CASSPGPVSLWGSNEQFF.

This clone was recorded once. The chain uses TRBV18 and TRBJ2-7, with D maybe TRBD2 (6 bases). V lost 3 bases and J 2 bases, leaving 17 bases between the germline ends. The germline CDR1 and CDR2 sequences are KGHSH and LQKENI. This CDR3 has 16 residues. CDR3 DNA: TGTGCCAGCTCACCTCTGGGGGTAGCGGACCCCTACGAGCAGTACTTC. It yields the protein CASSPLGVADPYEQYF.

The V gene is TRBV6-1, the J gene TRBJ1-3; D may be TRBD1 (5 bases). Trimming shortened V by 3 bases and J by 5 bases, and 14 bases separated the two germline ends. The CDR3 consists of 15 residues. The germline V gene has CDR1 MNHNS and CDR2 SASEGT. The chain's CDR3 is CASSDPQGPRNTIYF. DNA for the CDR3: TGTGCCAGCAGTGACCCGCAGGGCCCACGAAACACCATATATTTT.

The chain has TRBV6-2 or TRBV6-3 and TRBJ1-1, with no clear D. The V gene lost 7 bases and the J gene lost 1 base, with 13 bases spanning the gap. The germline gives CDR1 MNHEY, CDR2 SVGEGT. The CDR3 totals 14 residues. Here the CDR3 DNA reads TGTGCCAGCAATTATAATAGCAAGAACACTGAAGCTTTCTTT. Protein sequence: CASNYNSKNTEAFF.

The V gene is TRBV29-1, the J gene TRBJ1-2; possible D gene TRBD1, 6 bases. The CDR3 consists of 16 residues. Trimming stripped 6 bases from V and 0 bases from J, with 20 bases between. Per the germline V gene, CDR1 is SQVTM and CDR2 is ANQGSEA. The CDR3 here is CSVHPRGAGANYGYTF. CDR3 DNA: TGCAGCGTCCACCCGAGAGGGGCAGGGGCTAACTATGGCTACACCTTC.